The 30 T cell receptor beta chains below all came from one sample that was sequenced in a study of technical replicates of blood from several donors. Some clones are missing from TCRdb's copy, which holds only in-frame ones; the method was immunoSEQ multiplex PCR. Of approximately 100,000 clones in the sample, nearly 97% are singletons; the top ten hold 0.2% to 0.25%. The specimen was T cells isolated from PBMCs. The receptor set was obtained from a human donor in good health.

CDR3 amino acids: CASSLSPRGGYTF. Here the CDR3 DNA reads TGTGCCAGCAGTCTCTCCCCACGGGGGGGCTACACCTTC. This chain joins TRBV27 and TRBJ1-2, with a possible D match to TRBD1 (5 bases). Between the trimmed V and J ends, which lost 5 bases and 8 bases, there was a span of 15 bases. This CDR3 contains 13 residues. The V gene's germline CDR1 is MNHEY and CDR2 SMNVEV (reference sequence).

This chain uses TRBV6-1 with TRBJ2-5; 7 bases line up with TRBD1. The CDR3 totals 13 residues. J was trimmed by 1 base and V by 6 bases; bases with no gene match: 2. Looked up from germline, CDR1 is MNHNS and CDR2 is SASEGT. CDR3: CASRGTAQETQYF. DNA for the CDR3: TGTGCCAGCAGAGGGACAGCCCAAGAGACCCAGTACTTC.

This sequence joins TRBV25-1 and TRBJ2-2; 7 bases line up with TRBD2. The CDR3 runs to 18 residues. The germline CDR1 and CDR2 sequences are MGHDK and SYGVNS. V lost 3 bases to trimming and J lost 9 bases; unmatched junction nucleotides: 19. The CDR3 protein is CASSDETMSRDYSRELFF. The CDR3 DNA reads as TGTGCCAGCAGTGATGAGACGATGTCCCGGGACTATTCCCGGGAGCTGTTTTTT.

The genes are TRBV29-1 and TRBJ1-1; D is unresolved. The CDR3 totals 12 residues. V lost 3 bases to trimming and J lost 0 bases, with 5 bases between them. The germline CDR1 and CDR2 sequences are SQVTM and ANQGSEA. CDR3 in amino acids: CSVEHLNTEAFF. The DNA of the CDR3 is TGCAGCGTTGAGCACTTGAACACTGAAGCTTTCTTT.

The gene calls are TRBV9 and TRBJ2-2; D possibly corresponds to TRBD1 (6 bases). V was cut by 3 bases and J by 5 bases, with 14 bases left in between. The CDR3 covers 15 residues. Per the germline V gene, CDR1 is SGDLS and CDR2 is YYNGEE. The CDR3 reads CASSAVRGGTGELFF. CDR3 bases: TGTGCCAGCAGCGCGGTCAGGGGCGGGACCGGGGAGCTGTTTTTT.

The chain carries TRBV5-1 and TRBJ2-7; 8 bases match TRBD2. Per the germline V gene, CDR1 is SGHRS and CDR2 is YFSETQ. V shed 1 base, J shed 7 bases, and the junction held 10 bases outside the gene matches. The CDR3 spans 15 residues. The CDR3 here is CASSLTSGRAGEQYF. DNA of the CDR3: TGCGCCAGCAGCTTGACTAGCGGAAGAGCGGGGGAGCAGTACTTC.

The chain uses TRBV13 and TRBJ2-3; the match to TRBD2 covers 13 bases. J lost 6 bases, V lost 0 bases, and 0 bases had no gene match. The CDR3 extends over 15 amino acids. Germline CDR1 and CDR2: PRHDT and FYEKMQ (reference sequence). CDR3: CASSLGLAGGDTQYF. In DNA form, the CDR3 reads TGTGCCAGCAGCTTAGGACTAGCGGGGGGGGATACGCAGTATTTT.

This chain uses TRBV6-1 with TRBJ1-3; 9 bases are a match to TRBD1. Germline lookup yields CDR1 MNHNS and CDR2 SASEGT. The CDR3 has 14 amino acids. J gave up 4 bases and V 8 bases, and 6 bases lay outside the gene matches. CDR3 bases: TGTGCCAGCTTTTGGGGACAGGGCGGAAACACCATATATTTT. It codes for CASFWGQGGNTIYF.

In its sample, this clone was seen once. This sequence joins TRBV5-1 and TRBJ2-3, with D tentatively TRBD2 (7 bases). This CDR3 comprises 15 residues. Trimming took 4 bases from V and 4 from J, leaving 16 bases between them. Germline CDR1 reads SGHRS; CDR2 reads YFSETQ. The DNA of the CDR3 is TGCGCCAGCAGCGTTAGCGGAGGGGGGGCAGATACGCAGTATTTT. Its protein product is CASSVSGGGADTQYF.

V and J are TRBV6-5 and TRBJ1-3, with no clear D. The germline V and J ends were trimmed by 3 bases and 0 bases, with 6 bases remaining between them. Germline lookup yields CDR1 MNHEY and CDR2 SVGAGI. This CDR3 has 14 residues. The CDR3: CASSYTVSGNTIYF. As DNA, the CDR3 is TGTGCCAGCAGTTATACAGTCTCTGGAAACACCATATATTTT.

The sample holds one count of this clone. The chain combines TRBV27 with TRBJ1-1; TRBD1 aligns across 9 bases. Germline lookup yields CDR1 MNHEY and CDR2 SMNVEV (reference sequence). J lost 11 bases, V lost 8 bases, and 18 bases had no gene match. The CDR3 runs 15 residues. The CDR3 sequence is CASWVSGTGYSGAFF. The CDR3 nucleotides read TGTGCCAGCTGGGTTTCCGGGACAGGGTACTCGGGGGCTTTCTTT.

The chain has TRBV7-9 and TRBJ1-4; D is ambiguous. V was pared by 8 bases and J by 10 bases, with 17 bases between. The CDR3 extends over 13 amino acids. The germline V gene has CDR1 SEHNR and CDR2 FQNEAQ (reference sequence). CDR3 bases: TGTGCCAGCCGACTAGAGGCGCTGGGAAAACTGTTTTTT. Its protein product is CASRLEALGKLFF.

This clone appeared once. The chain is built from TRBV6-6 and TRBJ1-3, with 9 bases that match TRBD1. This CDR3 has 14 amino acids. Trimming at V came to 6 bases and at J to 5 bases, leaving 5 bases not matched to a gene. Germline lookup yields CDR1 MNHNY and CDR2 SVGAGI (reference sequence). CDR3 in amino acids: CASRQGAARNTIYF. Written as DNA, the CDR3 is TGTGCCAGCAGACAGGGGGCTGCCCGAAACACCATATATTTT.

V usage is TRBV6-1 and J usage is TRBJ2-2; D call uncertain. Trimming took 3 bases from V and 6 from J, leaving 11 bases between them. This CDR3 is 14 amino acids long. Germline V gives CDR1 MNHNS, CDR2 SASEGT. DNA for the CDR3: TGTGCCAGCAGTGATGTGACTTCCCCCGGGGAGCTGTTTTTT. Protein sequence: CASSDVTSPGELFF.

CDR3 in amino acids: CASSPIPGQENTEAFF. CDR3 DNA: TGTGCCAGCAGCCCAATACCGGGACAGGAGAACACTGAAGCTTTCTTT. The chain carries TRBV5-4 and TRBJ1-1; 8 bases map to TRBD1. The CDR3 totals 16 residues. Germline CDR1 is SGHNT and CDR2 is YYREEE (reference sequence). V shed 4 bases, J shed 1 base, and the junction held 9 bases outside the gene matches.

This chain links TRBV6-5 with TRBJ1-3; D is undetermined. This CDR3 is built from 15 residues. Trimming shortened V by 6 bases and J by 0 bases, and 12 bases separated the two germline ends. Germline V gene data show CDR1 as MNHEY and CDR2 as SVGAGI. The CDR3 loop is CASRDGLNSGNTIYF. DNA of the CDR3: TGTGCCAGCAGGGACGGACTAAACTCTGGAAACACCATATATTTT.

V usage is TRBV6-1 and J usage is TRBJ1-5; 7 bases are a match to TRBD1. The germline V gene has CDR1 MNHNS and CDR2 SASEGT. The CDR3 covers 13 residues. The J segment lost 4 bases and the V segment lost 6 bases, leaving 3 bases of the junction unmatched. DNA for the CDR3: TGTGCCAGCAGCCCACAGGGGAATCAGCCCCAGCATTTT. This codes for CASSPQGNQPQHF.

This chain uses TRBV2 with TRBJ2-2, with D possibly being TRBD1 (5 bases). Germline CDR1 reads SNHLY; CDR2 reads FYNNEI. The CDR3 sequence is 16 residues long. V lost 1 base to trimming and J lost 4 bases, with 13 bases between them. The CDR3 loop reads CASSEGGFVSTGELFF. Written as DNA, the CDR3 is TGTGCCAGCAGTGAAGGGGGCTTTGTTTCCACCGGGGAGCTGTTTTTT.

The chain uses TRBV19 and TRBJ2-7; tentative D call: TRBD1 (5 bases). Germline loops: CDR1 LNHDA, CDR2 SQIVND (reference sequence). With 4 bases removed from V and 0 bases from J, the gap between germline ends came to 16 bases. The CDR3 spans 16 residues. Here the CDR3 DNA reads TGTGCCAGTAGTAACGAGAGACAGTATAGCTCCTACGAGCAGTACTTC. Amino acids: CASSNERQYSSYEQYF.

J is TRBJ2-1 and V is TRBV19; TRBD1 matches at 8 bases. CDR3 size: 16 residues. Germline lookup yields CDR1 LNHDA and CDR2 SQIVND (reference sequence). Unmatched junction bases numbered 4, after V lost 3 bases and J lost 0 bases. The CDR3: CASSIPTGVSYNEQFF. Here the CDR3 DNA reads TGTGCCAGTAGTATTCCGACAGGGGTCTCCTACAATGAGCAGTTCTTC.

This chain joins TRBV9 and TRBJ1-1; D might be TRBD1 (6 bases). The ends were cut back, 0 bases at V and 0 bases at J, with 18 bases in the middle. The CDR3 contains 18 residues. From germline, CDR1 is SGDLS and CDR2 YYNGEE. CDR3 region: CASSVDQGQFPMNTEAFF. The CDR3, as DNA: TGTGCCAGCAGCGTAGATCAGGGGCAATTCCCCATGAACACTGAAGCTTTCTTT.

The V and J genes are TRBV7-2 and TRBJ2-3, with 8 positions matching TRBD2. V gave up 4 bases and J gave up 11 bases; unmatched junction bases: 8. The CDR3 consists of 13 residues. Per germline, CDR1 SGHTA and CDR2 FQGNSA. The CDR3 DNA reads as TGTGCCAGCAGCTCCGGGAGGGGGGTTGAGCAGTATTTT. Protein product: CASSSGRGVEQYF.

The V and J genes are TRBV6-5 and TRBJ2-2; 8 bases map to TRBD2. The ends lost 0 bases at V and 3 bases at J; junction bases unmatched: 3. The CDR3 extends over 16 amino acids. Per germline, CDR1 MNHEY and CDR2 SVGAGI. The CDR3 loop reads CASSYSASGHTGELFF. The CDR3 coding sequence is TGTGCCAGCAGTTACTCGGCTAGCGGGCACACCGGGGAGCTGTTTTTT.

The genes are TRBV4-1 and TRBJ1-2; 9 positions match TRBD1. The junction had 12 bases not matched to a gene; V was cut back by 0 bases and J by 4 bases. The V gene's germline CDR1 is MGHRA and CDR2 YSYEKL. CDR3 size: 18 residues. The CDR3 here is CASSQDWGQGVFSYGYTF. The CDR3 coding sequence is TGCGCCAGCAGCCAAGATTGGGGACAGGGAGTTTTTAGCTATGGCTACACCTTC.

CDR3 residues: CAASTGGRETQYF. CDR3 sequence (DNA): TGTGCCGCCTCGACGGGGGGGAGGGAGACCCAGTACTTC. The gene calls are TRBV7-8 and TRBJ2-5; 8 bases line up with TRBD2. The CDR3 has 13 amino acids. The V segment lost 11 bases and the J segment 5 bases; nucleotides outside the gene matches: 10. Germline CDR1 SGHVS, CDR2 FQNEAQ.

The table lists this clone with a count of one. The chain employs TRBV7-9 and TRBJ2-1; the D is unclear. The CDR3 contains 15 residues. Germline CDR1 reads SEHNR; CDR2 reads FQNEAQ (reference sequence). V lost 5 bases, J lost 0 bases, and 11 bases lay in between. The CDR3: CASSRSASSYNEQFF. In DNA, the CDR3 is TGTGCCAGCAGCCGCAGTGCTAGCTCCTACAATGAGCAGTTCTTC.

This chain connects TRBV14 to TRBJ1-1; no definite D call. Trimming took 0 bases from V and 6 from J, leaving 11 bases between them. The CDR3 extends over 14 amino acids. In germline, CDR1 is SGHDN, CDR2 FVKESK. CDR3 protein: CASSQDIGGPEAFF. The CDR3 coding sequence is TGTGCCAGCAGCCAAGATATTGGAGGACCTGAAGCTTTCTTT.

The genes are TRBV14 and TRBJ2-7; TRBD1 is a possible D gene (6 bases). Germline V gene sequence: CDR1 SGHDN, CDR2 FVKESK. The germline V and J ends were trimmed by 5 bases and 3 bases, with 11 bases remaining between them. This CDR3 comprises 13 residues. As DNA, the CDR3 is TGTGCCAGCAGCTACATACAGGGCTACGAGCAGTACTTC. Translating it yields CASSYIQGYEQYF.

This clone was recorded a few times. The V and J genes are TRBV27 and TRBJ2-1; 7 bases agree with TRBD2. This CDR3 region has 17 residues. Trimming took 3 bases from V and 8 from J; bases not matched to a gene: 16. Germline V lookup: CDR1 MNHEY, CDR2 SMNVEV (reference sequence). CDR3 protein: CASSLGLWTRSFHEQFF. CDR3 bases: TGTGCCAGCAGTTTGGGGCTGTGGACTAGGTCGTTCCATGAGCAGTTCTTC.

The genes are TRBV12-5 and TRBJ2-2, with 8 bases matching TRBD1. Germline V gene data show CDR1 as LGHNT and CDR2 as FRNRAP. Losses at the gene ends were 6 bases for V and 4 bases for J; bases not matched to a gene: 4. The CDR3 sequence is 14 residues long. The CDR3 loop reads CASGSGGPTGELFF. The CDR3, as DNA: TGTGCTAGTGGATCAGGGGGCCCCACCGGGGAGCTGTTTTTT.